These 30 T cell receptor beta chains were sequenced from one sample in a study of shared clonotypes between healthy human individuals. The method was immunoSEQ multiplex PCR; TCRdb's version includes in-frame clones alone and lacks a portion of them. The table lists around 480,000 clones, 60% to 80% of them singletons. The sample was PBMCs. These receptors were taken from a woman in her 40s in good health. Some clones in this sample may be carry-over from other donors' samples.

V is TRBV14 and J is TRBJ1-1, with D unresolved. The ends were cut back, 4 bases at V and 4 bases at J, with 10 bases in the middle. The CDR3 length is 13 residues. Looked up from germline, CDR1 is SGHDN and CDR2 is FVKESK. This chain's CDR3 is CASSLLEITEAFF. The CDR3 DNA sequence: TGTGCCAGCAGCCTTTTAGAAATCACTGAAGCTTTCTTT.

Regarding this clone: This sequence may be a read error, since a much larger clone differs from it by one base. The sample carries other DNA sequences with the same CDR3. V and J are TRBV29-1 and TRBJ2-7, with no clear D. The CDR3 has 12 residues. V lost 4 bases and J lost 0, with 7 bases in between. Germline CDR1 and CDR2: SQVTM and ANQGSEA. The DNA of the CDR3 is TGCAGCGTTGTCGGCAGCTCCTACGAGCAGTACTTC. This sequence encodes CSVVGSSYEQYF.

CDR3 coding DNA: TGTGCCAGCAGCTTAGTGGGAGGGGCGAATAGCGAGCAGTACTTC. Its protein is CASSLVGGANSEQYF. The chain recombines TRBV7-3 with TRBJ2-7, with 7 bases that match TRBD2. The CDR3 is 15 residues long. J gave up 6 bases and V 2 bases, and 10 bases lay outside the gene matches. Germline V gene sequence: CDR1 SGHTA, CDR2 FQGTGA. Full variable domain (missing parts from reference TRBV7-3 and TRBJ2-7): GAGVSQTPSNKVTEKGKYVELRCDPISGHTALYWYRQSLGQGPEFLIYFQGTGAADDSGLPNDRFFAVRPEGSVSTLKIQRTERGDSAVYLCASSLVGGANSEQYFGPGTRLTVT.

This clone turned up a few times. The chain is built from TRBV4-2 and TRBJ1-1; 8 nucleotides line up with TRBD1. The CDR3 runs to 16 residues. V was pared by 4 bases and J by 3 bases, with 10 bases of the junction left unmatched. From germline, CDR1 is LGHNA and CDR2 YNFKEQ. This CDR3 reads CASSPWTGIADTEAFF. CDR3 sequence (DNA): TGTGCCAGCAGCCCGTGGACAGGGATTGCGGACACTGAAGCTTTCTTT.

This clone was counted at least ten times. The V and J genes are TRBV11-2 and TRBJ1-2; TRBD1 might be the D (6 bases). The length of the CDR3 is 12 residues. Deletions cut 4 bases from V and 8 bases from J, with 11 bases between. Per germline, CDR1 SGHAT and CDR2 FQNNGV. The CDR3 spells CASSSLGGGYTF. CDR3 coding DNA: TGTGCCAGCAGCTCTTTGGGGGGCGGCTACACCTTC.

This sequence joins TRBV29-1 and TRBJ2-3; 9 bases line up with TRBD2. The V and J ends lost 6 bases and 6 bases, in that order; junction bases with no gene match: 7. This CDR3 comprises 13 residues. The germline V gene encodes CDR1 SQVTM and CDR2 ANQGSEA. The chain's CDR3 is CSVGREGLDTQYF. The CDR3 bases are TGCAGCGTGGGGCGGGAGGGCCTCGATACGCAGTATTTT.

This clone was found once. CDR3 DNA sequence: TGTGCCAGCAGCGTGTTCGCCGAGACTTCCTACGAGCAGTACTTC. This gives the protein CASSVFAETSYEQYF. This chain connects TRBV9 to TRBJ2-7; D remains ambiguous. The CDR3 extends over 15 amino acids. CDR1 SGDLS and CDR2 YYNGEE come from the germline V gene. V was pared by 2 bases and J by 1 base, with 13 bases between.

The table lists this clone with a few counts. The V call is TRBV5-4, the J call TRBJ1-1; D not certain. V was pared by 0 bases and J by 1 base, with 7 bases between. Germline CDR1 is SGHNT and CDR2 is YYREEE (reference sequence). The CDR3 extends over 14 amino acids. Here the CDR3 DNA reads TGTGCCAGCAGCTTGGCCGTGGGGAACACTGAAGCTTTCTTT. Translation: CASSLAVGNTEAFF. The full variable domain, rest sourced from reference TRBV5-4 and TRBJ1-1, is ETGVTQSPTHLIKTRGQQVTLRCSSQSGHNTVSWYQQALGQGPQFIFQYYREEENGRGNFPPRFSGLQFPNYSSELNVNALELDDSALYLCASSLAVGNTEAFFGQGTRLTVV.

In this sample, this clone turned up a few times. The gene calls are TRBV5-4 and TRBJ2-7; the D is unclear. This CDR3 is built from 12 residues. V was cut by 2 bases and J by 4 bases, with 7 bases left in between. The germline V gene encodes CDR1 SGHNT and CDR2 YYREEE (reference sequence). In DNA, the CDR3 is TGTGCCAGCAGCTTTGGGATGTACGAGCAGTACTTC. It is translated as CASSFGMYEQYF.

The rearrangement links TRBV29-1 to TRBJ1-4, with a tentative D call TRBD1 (5 bases). Germline V gives CDR1 SQVTM, CDR2 ANQGSEA. Trimming removed 4 bases at V and 7 bases at J, with 13 bases between. CDR3 length: 13 residues. CDR3 protein: CSVVWGSSEKLFF. CDR3 bases: TGCAGCGTTGTATGGGGGTCGTCTGAAAAACTGTTTTTT.

The chain uses TRBV7-2 and TRBJ1-5; D not resolved. Between the trimmed V and J ends, which lost 2 bases and 1 base, there was a span of 9 bases. Germline lookup yields CDR1 SGHTA and CDR2 FQGNSA. This CDR3 contains 15 residues. The CDR3: CASSLHSGSNQPQHF. CDR3 bases: TGTGCCAGCAGCTTACACAGTGGGAGCAATCAGCCCCAGCATTTT.

This chain uses TRBV7-2 with TRBJ2-3, with 7 nucleotides matching TRBD2. The CDR3 is made up of 15 amino acids. After removal of 5 bases from V and 5 bases from J, the junction contained 10 bases not matched to a gene. Germline-derived CDR1 and CDR2 are SGHTA and FQGNSA. The CDR3 DNA is TGTGCCAGCAGCCCCCAAAGCGGGAAGTTAGATACGCAGTATTTT. Translation: CASSPQSGKLDTQYF.

This clone came up many times. V gene TRBV4-2 combines with J gene TRBJ2-2; D may be TRBD1 (6 bases). The CDR3 runs to 15 residues. V was trimmed by 0 bases and J by 4 bases, leaving 9 bases between them. The V gene's germline CDR1 is LGHNA and CDR2 YNFKEQ. In DNA form, the CDR3 reads TGTGCCAGCAGCCAAGAAGAAGGGGGCACCGGGGAGCTGTTTTTT. This codes for CASSQEEGGTGELFF.

The chain couples TRBV7-8 to TRBJ2-1; 10 bases are shared with TRBD2. Trimming at V came to 4 bases and at J to 0 bases, leaving 3 bases not matched to a gene. Germline values: CDR1 SGHVS, CDR2 FQNEAQ. The CDR3 is made up of 16 amino acids. The CDR3 DNA reads TGTGCCAGCAGCTACCCTAGCGGGAGCTCCTACAATGAGCAGTTCTTC. It encodes CASSYPSGSSYNEQFF.

This clone was picked up one time. The CDR3 DNA reads TGTGCCAGCAAGCGGGACTCCTACGAGCAGTACTTC. Its translation is CASKRDSYEQYF. The chain combines TRBV6-1 with TRBJ2-7; 7 bases are a match to TRBD2. The V and J ends lost 7 bases and 0 bases, in that order; junction bases with no gene match: 0. From germline, CDR1 is MNHNS and CDR2 SASEGT. This CDR3 has 12 residues.

V gene TRBV10-1 combines with J gene TRBJ1-1, with D possibly TRBD1 on 5 matching bases. V dropped 9 bases and J dropped 1 base, with 18 bases sitting between them. This CDR3 is 15 amino acids long. Per the germline V gene, CDR1 is WNHNN and CDR2 is SYGVQD (reference sequence). For the CDR3, the DNA is TGCGCCAGGAACGGGACCGCGAATGAGAACACTGAAGCTTTCTTT. This sequence encodes CARNGTANENTEAFF.

This clone was detected many times. V gene TRBV5-4 combines with J gene TRBJ2-3; 8 bases match TRBD2. Germline V gene lookup returns CDR1 SGHNT and CDR2 YYREEE (reference sequence). Losses at the gene ends were 0 bases for V and 2 bases for J; bases not matched to a gene: 5. The CDR3 spans 16 residues. The CDR3 protein is CASSLEREPYTDTQYF. The DNA for the CDR3 is TGTGCCAGCAGCTTGGAGCGGGAGCCGTACACAGATACGCAGTATTTT.

V and J are TRBV30 and TRBJ2-4; unclear D gene. The germline gives CDR1 GTSNPN, CDR2 SVGIG (reference sequence). This CDR3 spans 12 amino acids. Trimming shortened V by 0 bases and J by 8 bases, and 8 bases separated the two germline ends. CDR3 region: CAWSVAVDIQYF. Here the CDR3 DNA reads TGTGCCTGGAGTGTTGCGGTAGACATTCAGTACTTC.

The V gene is TRBV30, the J gene TRBJ2-1; 7 nucleotides align to TRBD1. CDR3 length equals 14 residues. After removal of 3 bases from V and 5 bases from J, the junction contained 7 bases not matched to a gene. Germline-derived CDR1 and CDR2 are GTSNPN and SVGIG (reference sequence). CDR3 coding DNA: TGTGCCTGGAGCCGACAGGGATCCCACAATGAGCAGTTCTTC. This translates into CAWSRQGSHNEQFF.

The gene calls are TRBV19 and TRBJ2-7; possibly TRBD2 for D (6 bases). This CDR3 has 14 residues. The V gene's germline CDR1 is LNHDA and CDR2 SQIVND (reference sequence). With 7 bases removed from V and 2 bases from J, the gap between germline ends came to 15 bases. DNA for the CDR3: TGTGCCAGTATAATTCTGGGAGGCCCCTACGAGCAGTACTTC. It codes for CASIILGGPYEQYF. The whole variable domain, filled in from reference TRBV19 and TRBJ2-7, reads DGGITQSPKYLFRKEGQNVTLSCEQNLNHDAMYWYRQDPGQGLRLIYYSQIVNDFQKGDIAEGYSVSREKKESFPLTVTSAQKNPTAFYLCASIILGGPYEQYFGPGTRLTVT.

The chain recombines TRBV2 with TRBJ2-4; D is undetermined. This CDR3 is 15 amino acids long. The V gene's germline CDR1 is SNHLY and CDR2 FYNNEI. Trimming left V 1 base short and J 0 bases short, with 7 bases between. CDR3 sequence (DNA): TGTGCCAGCAGTGAAGAACGCCTAGCCAAAAACATTCAGTACTTC. As protein: CASSEERLAKNIQYF.

V usage is TRBV7-9 and J usage is TRBJ2-1, with D possibly matching TRBD2 (6 bases). V lost 4 bases and J 9 bases, leaving 7 bases between the germline ends. This CDR3 is 11 amino acids long. Germline-derived CDR1 and CDR2 are SEHNR and FQNEAQ (reference sequence). The CDR3 DNA follows: TGTGCCAGCAGCTCAGCGGGTGAGCAGTTCTTC. As protein: CASSSAGEQFF.

The rearrangement uses TRBV25-1 and TRBJ1-1; D is uncertain. This CDR3 spans 13 amino acids. Trimming stripped 2 bases from V and 4 bases from J, with 8 bases between. From germline, CDR1 is MGHDK and CDR2 SYGVNS. CDR3 loop: CASSERGGTEAFF. CDR3 bases: TGTGCCAGCAGTGAACGGGGAGGCACTGAAGCTTTCTTT.

This rearrangement joins TRBV28 to TRBJ2-2; 7 nucleotides line up with TRBD1. CDR3 length equals 14 residues. Germline V lookup: CDR1 MDHEN, CDR2 SYDVKM. Trimming removed 5 bases from V and 4 bases from J; junction bases left unmatched: 4. CDR3 DNA sequence: TGTGCCAGCAGTCCGGACAGGACCACCGGGGAGCTGTTTTTT. It yields the protein CASSPDRTTGELFF.

This clone showed up just once. This chain's CDR3 is CASSLMGLGGNEQFF. CDR3 in DNA: TGTGCCAGCAGCTTGATGGGACTAGGGGGCAATGAGCAGTTCTTC. The rearrangement links TRBV5-8 to TRBJ2-1, with 8 nucleotides matching TRBD2. After removal of 1 base from V and 6 bases from J, the junction contained 6 bases not matched to a gene. CDR1 and CDR2 from the germline V gene are SGHTS and YDEGEE. This CDR3 is built from 15 residues.

This clone was seen once. This sequence joins TRBV2 and TRBJ2-1, with D tentatively TRBD1 (6 bases). The germline V gene has CDR1 SNHLY and CDR2 FYNNEI. The CDR3 consists of 12 residues. The V end was cut by 4 bases, the J end by 9 bases, with 10 bases between. The DNA for the CDR3 is TGTGCCAGCAGTGTTACAGGGTCTGAGCAGTTCTTC. Amino acids: CASSVTGSEQFF.

This clone appeared once. The chain carries TRBV19 and TRBJ1-2; D is unclear. Per the germline V gene, CDR1 is LNHDA and CDR2 is SQIVND (reference sequence). V lost 4 bases and J lost 3, with 15 bases in between. The CDR3 runs 15 residues. CDR3 sequence (DNA): TGTGCCAGTAGTAAGCAGGAGGGATTCTACTATGGCTACACCTTC. Encoded protein: CASSKQEGFYYGYTF. The full variable domain, with the rest looked up from reference TRBV19 and TRBJ1-2, is DGGITQSPKYLFRKEGQNVTLSCEQNLNHDAMYWYRQDPGQGLRLIYYSQIVNDFQKGDIAEGYSVSREKKESFPLTVTSAQKNPTAFYLCASSKQEGFYYGYTFGSGTRLTVV.

The chain recombines TRBV9 with TRBJ2-1; TRBD2 aligns across 14 bases. Trimming cost V 3 bases and J 2 bases; bases outside gene matches: 10. CDR1 is SGDLS, CDR2 YYNGEE, per germline. CDR3 size: 19 residues. Written as DNA, the CDR3 is TGTGCCAGCAGCGATCCCGGGACTAGCGGGAGTCGTACCTACAATGAGCAGTTCTTC. Translating gives CASSDPGTSGSRTYNEQFF.

V usage is TRBV7-2 and J usage is TRBJ1-2, with D uncertain. The CDR3 length is 15 residues. Germline CDR1 and CDR2: SGHTA and FQGNSA. The ends were cut back, 4 bases at V and 4 bases at J, with 16 bases in the middle. This CDR3 is CASSSLQPRVYGYTF. The DNA of the CDR3 is TGTGCCAGCAGCTCCCTGCAGCCAAGAGTCTATGGCTACACCTTC.

CDR3 loop: CASSPWGATSSYEQYF. The CDR3 DNA follows: TGTGCCAGCAGCCCATGGGGGGCCACCAGCTCCTACGAGCAGTACTTC. The chain recombines TRBV7-2 with TRBJ2-7; either TRBD1 or TRBD2 may fit D (6 bases each). The CDR3 loop spans 16 amino acids. V was shortened by 5 bases and J by 0 bases, with 17 bases between the two germline ends. Germline V CDR1 and CDR2: SGHTA, FQGNSA.